Listed below are T cell receptor beta chains from one sample, sequenced in a study of blood T cells in healthy people across ages. TCRdb reanalysed the 5' RACE reads using MiXCR and keeps one entry per CDR3 protein. The sample consists of hundreds of thousands of distinct CDR3 sequences, 62% of them appearing once. The sample taken for sequencing was blood. All receptors come from a man younger than 40 in good health. Both conserved end residues are part of each CDR3. The order of the fields is clone size, V gene, D gene, J gene, CDR3 DNA, CDR3 protein. A D gene is named only where the DNA matches it firmly. Size is stated for part of the rows, as once, few or many counts, or as a class when the clone is expanded.

clone_size: few; v_call: TRBV20-1; d_call: NA; j_call: TRBJ1-4; cdr3_nt: TGCAGTGCTAGCCCCCCCAGGGATGGGTCTGAAAAACTGTTTTTT; cdr3_aa: CSASPPRDGSEKLFF
clone_size: NA; v_call: TRBV28; d_call: TRBD1; j_call: TRBJ2-4; cdr3_nt: TGTGCCAGCAGTTCGGGACAGCCTCTAGCCAAAAACATTCAGTACTTC; cdr3_aa: CASSSGQPLAKNIQYF
clone_size: NA; v_call: TRBV20-1; d_call: NA; j_call: TRBJ2-3; cdr3_nt: TGCAGTGCCGCAGGGGGACGCGGGGGGTTCACAGATACGCAGTATTTT; cdr3_aa: CSAAGGRGGFTDTQYF
clone_size: NA; v_call: TRBV4-3; d_call: TRBD1; j_call: TRBJ2-5; cdr3_nt: TGCGCCAGCAGCCAGAGGGACAGGGTTCCTCATGAGCAGTACTTC; cdr3_aa: CASSQRDRVPHEQYF
clone_size: few; v_call: TRBV4-2; d_call: NA; j_call: TRBJ2-2; cdr3_nt: TGTGCCAGCAGCTCGGACAGGAACACCGGGGAGCTGTTTTTT; cdr3_aa: CASSSDRNTGELFF
clone_size: NA; v_call: TRBV10-1; d_call: TRBD1; j_call: TRBJ2-7; cdr3_nt: TGCGCCAGCATCGGGACAGGGGGCCACGAGCAGTACTTC; cdr3_aa: CASIGTGGHEQYF
clone_size: NA; v_call: TRBV7-9; d_call: TRBD2; j_call: TRBJ2-5; cdr3_nt: TGTGCCAGCAGCTTAGGGGGACTACCTAGCGAGACGACCCAGTACTTC; cdr3_aa: CASSLGGLPSETTQYF
clone_size: NA; v_call: TRBV27; d_call: TRBD2; j_call: TRBJ2-3; cdr3_nt: TGTGCCAGCAGTGCAACCGGGACTAGCGGGGGGGCCACAGATACGCAGTATTTT; cdr3_aa: CASSATGTSGGATDTQYF
clone_size: few; v_call: TRBV5-5; d_call: TRBD1; j_call: TRBJ2-3; cdr3_nt: TGTGCCAGCAGACTGGGGGACAGGGTTCGTTCAGATACGCAGTATTTT; cdr3_aa: CASRLGDRVRSDTQYF
clone_size: once; v_call: TRBV9; d_call: NA; j_call: TRBJ1-2; cdr3_nt: TGTGCCAGCAGCGTAGTGGCGGGATCCTATGGCTACACCTTC; cdr3_aa: CASSVVAGSYGYTF
clone_size: NA; v_call: TRBV3-1; d_call: NA; j_call: TRBJ2-5; cdr3_nt: TGTGCCAGCAGCCGAGGCGAGACAGATAAAGAGACCCAGTACTTC; cdr3_aa: CASSRGETDKETQYF
clone_size: NA; v_call: TRBV20-1; d_call: TRBD2; j_call: TRBJ2-7; cdr3_nt: TGCAGTGCTAGCCCACTAGCGGGACGCTACGAGCAGTACTTC; cdr3_aa: CSASPLAGRYEQYF
clone_size: NA; v_call: TRBV7-9; d_call: NA; j_call: TRBJ2-2; cdr3_nt: TGTGCCAGCAGCTCGGACCTTGCCGGGGAGCTGTTTTTT; cdr3_aa: CASSSDLAGELFF
clone_size: NA; v_call: TRBV4-3; d_call: TRBD2; j_call: TRBJ2-3; cdr3_nt: TGCGCCAGCAGCCAAGATTCGGGCGGGGGGCACGGCGTGAGCACGCAGTATTTT; cdr3_aa: CASSQDSGGGHGVSTQYF
clone_size: NA; v_call: TRBV6-5; d_call: TRBD1; j_call: TRBJ1-1; cdr3_nt: TGTGCCAGCAGTTACCTCCAGGGGGCTGATGAAGCTTTCTTT; cdr3_aa: CASSYLQGADEAFF
clone_size: few; v_call: TRBV10-3; d_call: TRBD1; j_call: TRBJ2-3; cdr3_nt: TGTGCCATCACGGGACAGGGTGTAGATACGCAGTATTTT; cdr3_aa: CAITGQGVDTQYF
clone_size: NA; v_call: TRBV6-1; d_call: NA; j_call: TRBJ2-1; cdr3_nt: TGTGCCAGCAGTTTACGAATTGAGCTAGGGGAGCAGTTCTTC; cdr3_aa: CASSLRIELGEQFF
clone_size: few; v_call: TRBV5-1; d_call: NA; j_call: TRBJ2-7; cdr3_nt: TGCGCCAGCAGCTCCACCACCACGACAACAAGCTCCTACGAGCAGTACTTC; cdr3_aa: CASSSTTTTTSSYEQYF
clone_size: NA; v_call: TRBV7-2; d_call: TRBD1; j_call: TRBJ1-6; cdr3_nt: TGTGCCAGCAGCCTAAGGACAGGGCGGACCTCACCCCTCCACTTT; cdr3_aa: CASSLRTGRTSPLHF
clone_size: NA; v_call: TRBV30; d_call: NA; j_call: TRBJ1-5; cdr3_nt: TGTGCCTGTCAGGGTAGGAGCAATCAGCCCCAGCATTTT; cdr3_aa: CACQGRSNQPQHF
clone_size: NA; v_call: TRBV29-1; d_call: NA; j_call: TRBJ2-7; cdr3_nt: TGCAGCGTTGTAGTCTGGGTGCGAGCCTACTACGAGCAGTACTTC; cdr3_aa: CSVVVWVRAYYEQYF
clone_size: NA; v_call: TRBV9; d_call: TRBD1; j_call: TRBJ1-1; cdr3_nt: TGTGCCAGCAGCCCCAGGACAGGGGTGAACACTGAAGCTTTCTTT; cdr3_aa: CASSPRTGVNTEAFF
clone_size: few; v_call: TRBV5-1; d_call: NA; j_call: TRBJ2-3; cdr3_nt: TGCGCCAGCAGCGGAGGGGGGGCCGGCACAGATACGCAGTATTTT; cdr3_aa: CASSGGGAGTDTQYF
clone_size: NA; v_call: TRBV20-1; d_call: TRBD2; j_call: TRBJ2-3; cdr3_nt: TGCAGTGCTAGAGATCACCTAGCGGGGCCTCGGGATACGCAGTATTTT; cdr3_aa: CSARDHLAGPRDTQYF
clone_size: few; v_call: TRBV4-3; d_call: NA; j_call: TRBJ2-7; cdr3_nt: TGCGCCAGCAGCCAGTTGACAGGGAGGGACGAGCAGTACTTC; cdr3_aa: CASSQLTGRDEQYF
clone_size: few; v_call: TRBV29-1; d_call: NA; j_call: TRBJ2-6; cdr3_nt: TGCAGCGTCGTAACCCCAGGAGGGGCCAACGTCCTGACTTTC; cdr3_aa: CSVVTPGGANVLTF
clone_size: NA; v_call: TRBV7-2; d_call: TRBD1; j_call: TRBJ2-5; cdr3_nt: TGTGCCAGCAGCCATCCGGGACAGAATTTTCAAGAGACCCAGTACTTC; cdr3_aa: CASSHPGQNFQETQYF
clone_size: NA; v_call: TRBV7-2; d_call: TRBD2; j_call: TRBJ2-2; cdr3_nt: TGTGCCAGCAGCTTCGTGCCTAGCGGGGGGGCCACCGGGGAGCTGTTTTTT; cdr3_aa: CASSFVPSGGATGELFF
clone_size: NA; v_call: TRBV20-1; d_call: TRBD2; j_call: TRBJ2-1; cdr3_nt: TGCAGTGCTTCTGGTAGCGGGAGAGGGGATGAGCAGTTCTTC; cdr3_aa: CSASGSGRGDEQFF
clone_size: few; v_call: TRBV6-4; d_call: NA; j_call: TRBJ2-2; cdr3_nt: TGTGCCAGCAGTAAGCGGTCGAACACCGGGGAGCTGTTTTTT; cdr3_aa: CASSKRSNTGELFF
clone_size: few; v_call: TRBV7-2; d_call: TRBD2; j_call: TRBJ2-3; cdr3_nt: TGTGCCAGCAGCTTAGCGGCCTGGGGTCTAGCGGGAAGTACGCAGTATTTT; cdr3_aa: CASSLAAWGLAGSTQYF